A single sample is the source of the 27 T cell receptor beta chains below, sequenced in a study of blood T cell repertoires in COVID-19. Profiling relied on immunoSEQ multiplex PCR, and the TCRdb table lists in-frame clones only, not all of them. The sample has about 250,000 clones; about nine tenths are singletons. Material for sequencing was PBMCs or T cells enriched from blood (not recorded which). The receptors originated from a young woman who had recovered from COVID-19.

This clone was observed a single time. The chain uses TRBV4-2 and TRBJ1-4, with D unclear. Germline V CDR1 and CDR2: LGHNA, YNFKEQ. The V gene lost 1 base and the J gene lost 2 bases, with 8 bases spanning the gap. The CDR3 loop spans 15 amino acids. The CDR3 DNA sequence: TGTGCCAGCAGCCAAGCCCAAACTACTAATGAAAAACTGTTTTTT. Translated, it gives CASSQAQTTNEKLFF.

This rearrangement joins TRBV28 to TRBJ2-7; the match to TRBD1 covers 7 bases. Germline values: CDR1 MDHEN, CDR2 SYDVKM. The CDR3 runs to 13 residues. The V segment lost 6 bases and the J segment 6 bases; nucleotides outside the gene matches: 8. CDR3: CASSSTGPLEQYF. The CDR3 region has the DNA TGTGCCAGCAGCTCGACAGGGCCCCTCGAGCAGTACTTC.

The chain uses TRBV28 and TRBJ2-3, with TRBD2 identical over 15 bases. Unmatched junction bases numbered 17, after V lost 6 bases and J lost 4 bases. Germline assignment: CDR1 MDHEN and CDR2 SYDVKM. The CDR3 extends over 20 amino acids. CDR3 in amino acids: CASRNLPGTSGRNGADTQYF. Here the CDR3 DNA reads TGTGCCAGCAGAAACCTCCCCGGGACTAGCGGGAGGAATGGCGCAGATACGCAGTATTTT.

The rearrangement joins TRBV11-3 to TRBJ2-2, with 14 bases identical to TRBD2. The CDR3 is 19 amino acids. Per the germline V gene, CDR1 is SGHNT and CDR2 is YENEEA. With V trimmed by 5 bases and J by 4 bases, 12 bases remained unmatched. DNA for the CDR3: TGTGCCAGCAGCCCCAGACCCGGGACTAGCGGGGGACTCACCGGGGAGCTGTTTTTT. Its translation: CASSPRPGTSGGLTGELFF.

This sequence joins TRBV9 and TRBJ1-2, with TRBD1 as a possible D gene (5 bases). CDR3 size: 14 residues. The germline V and J ends were trimmed by 0 bases and 4 bases, with 10 bases remaining between them. Per germline, CDR1 SGDLS and CDR2 YYNGEE. CDR3 residues: CASSVGQTVYGYTF. The CDR3 coding sequence is TGTGCCAGCAGCGTAGGGCAGACAGTCTATGGCTACACCTTC.

The genes are TRBV2 and TRBJ2-7; TRBD2 matches at 10 bases. In germline, CDR1 is SNHLY, CDR2 FYNNEI. This CDR3 is 14 amino acids long. The junction had 8 bases not matched to a gene; V was cut back by 6 bases and J by 6 bases. The CDR3 is CASRNLAGVREQYF. CDR3 DNA sequence: TGTGCCAGCAGAAACCTAGCGGGAGTCCGCGAGCAGTACTTC.

This sequence joins TRBV7-8 and TRBJ2-7, with D tentatively TRBD2 (7 bases). The germline V gene encodes CDR1 SGHVS and CDR2 FQNEAQ. The CDR3 loop spans 14 amino acids. Trimming pared 5 bases from V and 4 bases from J, leaving 15 bases between. CDR3 sequence (DNA): TGTGCCAGCAGCCGGGGAGGGGGGGTATACGAGCAGTACTTC. It is translated as CASSRGGGVYEQYF.

Ten or more counts support this clone. This chain joins TRBV27 and TRBJ1-2; a possible D gene is TRBD1 (6 bases). CDR1 MNHEY and CDR2 SMNVEV come from the germline V gene (reference sequence). The ends were cut back, 5 bases at V and 7 bases at J, with 17 bases in the middle. This CDR3 spans 14 amino acids. CDR3 region: CASSTDSEGFGYTF. CDR3 coding DNA: TGTGCCAGCAGTACGGACAGCGAGGGTTTTGGCTACACCTTC.

The genes are TRBV5-1 and TRBJ2-3, with no clear D. Germline V lookup: CDR1 SGHRS, CDR2 YFSETQ. V lost 0 bases and J lost 2, with 7 bases in between. CDR3 length equals 14 residues. CDR3 residues: CASSLDSYTDTQYF. In DNA, the CDR3 is TGCGCCAGCAGCTTGGACTCCTACACAGATACGCAGTATTTT.

This chain connects TRBV2 to TRBJ2-2; the match to TRBD2 covers 7 bases. V shed 4 bases and J 5 bases; nucleotides not matched to a gene: 4. The CDR3 spans 14 residues. The V gene's germline CDR1 is SNHLY and CDR2 FYNNEI. CDR3 in amino acids: CASSGLAGTGELFF. CDR3 DNA: TGTGCCAGCAGTGGACTAGCTGGAACCGGGGAGCTGTTTTTT.

The chain links TRBV6-6 to TRBJ1-1; D remains ambiguous. The CDR3 loop spans 12 amino acids. V was clipped by 4 bases and J by 5 bases, with 8 bases between them. Germline CDR1 MNHNY, CDR2 SVGAGI (reference sequence). CDR3 sequence: CASSSLRTEAFF. The CDR3 region has the DNA TGTGCCAGCAGTTCCTTGCGGACTGAAGCTTTCTTT.

The rearrangement joins TRBV4-1 to TRBJ2-7; no clear D gene. This CDR3 comprises 13 residues. The V and J ends lost 0 bases and 2 bases respectively, with 5 bases between them. Germline values: CDR1 MGHRA, CDR2 YSYEKL. CDR3 bases: TGCGCCAGCAGCCAAGAGCCAGCCTACGAGCAGTACTTC. Protein product: CASSQEPAYEQYF.

CDR3: CASSPPGGRRNIQYF. The CDR3 DNA follows: TGCGCCAGCAGCCCCCCCGGGGGAAGAAGAAACATTCAGTACTTC. This rearrangement joins TRBV4-1 to TRBJ2-4; perhaps TRBD2 as D (6 bases). The CDR3 is 15 residues long. The germline V gene encodes CDR1 MGHRA and CDR2 YSYEKL. V lost 4 bases and J 6 bases, leaving 16 bases between the germline ends.

This chain links TRBV27 with TRBJ2-2; D uncertain. The V end was cut by 4 bases, the J end by 5 bases, with 20 bases between. Germline V gives CDR1 MNHEY, CDR2 SMNVEV (reference sequence). The CDR3 has 17 residues. The CDR3 DNA reads TGTGCCAGCAGTTCCCGCCCCACGGCCAGGCTGACCGGGGAGCTGTTTTTT. It codes for CASSSRPTARLTGELFF.

This clone was recorded once. The rearrangement uses TRBV6-5 and TRBJ2-7; D may be TRBD1 (6 bases). V was cut by 0 bases and J by 0 bases, with 9 bases left in between. Germline CDR1 and CDR2: MNHEY and SVGAGI. The CDR3 is made up of 15 amino acids. The DNA of the CDR3 is TGTGCCAGCAGTTACTCTGGGGGCAGCTCCTACGAGCAGTACTTC. It yields the protein CASSYSGGSSYEQYF.

The chain is built from TRBV4-3 and TRBJ2-7; 11 bases are a match to TRBD2. CDR1 is LGHNA, CDR2 YSLEER, per germline. The CDR3 length is 14 residues. The V gene end was trimmed by 4 bases and the J gene end by 2 bases; junction bases not matched to a gene: 1. CDR3 amino acids: CASSPSGGPYEQYF. The CDR3 region has the DNA TGCGCCAGCAGCCCTAGCGGGGGGCCCTACGAGCAGTACTTC.

V is TRBV3-1 (or the pseudogene TRBV3-2) and J is TRBJ1-2, with no clear D. The CDR3 spans 14 residues. Germline-derived CDR1 and CDR2 are LGHDT and YNNKEL (reference sequence). The V and J ends lost 0 bases and 4 bases respectively, with 9 bases between them. CDR3 amino acids: CASSQDLGGYGYTF. The CDR3 nucleotides read TGTGCCAGCAGCCAAGATCTTGGCGGCTATGGCTACACCTTC.

The chain couples TRBV7-9 to TRBJ1-1, with 11 bases lining up with TRBD1. This CDR3 comprises 16 residues. Looked up from germline, CDR1 is SEHNR and CDR2 is FQNEAQ (reference sequence). Trimming removed 4 bases from V and 1 base from J; junction bases left unmatched: 5. CDR3 coding DNA: TGTGCCAGCAGCTCTCGGACAGGGGGCCCGAACACTGAAGCTTTCTTT. This translates into CASSSRTGGPNTEAFF.

This clone has a handful of counts. The rearrangement joins TRBV27 to TRBJ2-1; the D gene is possibly TRBD1 (8 bases). The germline CDR1 and CDR2 sequences are MNHEY and SMNVEV (reference sequence). Trimming shortened V by 4 bases and J by 12 bases, and 22 bases separated the two germline ends. The CDR3 length is 15 residues. The CDR3 nucleotides read TGTGCCAGCAGTTCCCCTTACAGGGGGGGTTATGCGCAGTTCTTC. Translation gives CASSSPYRGGYAQFF.

This clone was seen a single time. The CDR3 loop is CASSPNPGGSGNTIYF. The CDR3 DNA reads TGTGCCAGCAGTCCAAACCCCGGGGGCTCTGGAAACACCATATATTTT. The V gene is TRBV28, the J gene TRBJ1-3; D is perhaps TRBD1 (5 bases). The V end was cut by 5 bases, the J end by 0 bases, with 14 bases between. Germline values: CDR1 MDHEN, CDR2 SYDVKM. This CDR3 spans 16 amino acids.

In its sample, this clone was seen a few times. The chain is built from TRBV11-1 and TRBJ2-7; D remains ambiguous. Trimming cost V 1 base and J 5 bases, with 6 bases left between them. Per germline, CDR1 SGHAT and CDR2 FQDESV (reference sequence). CDR3 size: 12 residues. CDR3 DNA: TGTGCCAGCAGCTTAGGCAGCGACGAGCAGTACTTC. The encoded protein is CASSLGSDEQYF.

The V gene is TRBV11-2, the J gene TRBJ1-1; 7 nucleotides align to TRBD1. The CDR3 is made up of 19 amino acids. Germline CDR1 is SGHAT and CDR2 is FQNNGV. After removal of 5 bases from V and 7 bases from J, the junction contained 25 bases not matched to a gene. The CDR3 nucleotides read TGTGCCAGCAGCGGTTTGCTGTGGGGGGACAGTAGCCTGGGAAATGAAGCTTTCTTT. It specifies CASSGLLWGDSSLGNEAFF.

CDR3 coding DNA: TGTGCCAGCAGTTTCGGTTTAAACACTGAAGCTTTCTTT. Amino acid sequence: CASSFGLNTEAFF. The chain recombines TRBV12-3 or TRBV12-4 with TRBJ1-1; D ambiguous. Trimming pared 3 bases from V and 2 bases from J, leaving 7 bases between. This CDR3 is built from 13 residues.

The rearrangement links TRBV4-3 to TRBJ1-2, with TRBD1 identical over 7 bases. Germline V lookup: CDR1 LGHNA, CDR2 YSLEER. There are 15 residues in the CDR3. The junction had 8 bases not matched to a gene; V was cut back by 3 bases and J by 4 bases. The CDR3 DNA sequence: TGCGCCAGCAGCCACGAGGGGGCGTCCGGCTATGGCTACACCTTC. It yields the protein CASSHEGASGYGYTF.

This clone occurred once. The V gene is TRBV19, the J gene TRBJ1-1; weak D call: TRBD1 (6 bases). Germline lookup yields CDR1 LNHDA and CDR2 SQIVND (reference sequence). This CDR3 contains 15 residues. The V end was cut by 9 bases, the J end by 5 bases, with 22 bases between. The CDR3 DNA is TGTGCCAGCCACCGGTTGGCGGGGGCAAGGACTGAAGCTTTCTTT. It is translated as CASHRLAGARTEAFF. Complete variable domain (other parts from reference TRBV19 and TRBJ1-1): DGGITQSPKYLFRKEGQNVTLSCEQNLNHDAMYWYRQDPGQGLRLIYYSQIVNDFQKGDIAEGYSVSREKKESFPLTVTSAQKNPTAFYLCASHRLAGARTEAFFGQGTRLTVV.

The CDR3 region is CASSPPGQTISDYGYTF. The CDR3 nucleotides are TGTGCCAGCAGTCCACCGGGACAGACTATTTCGGACTATGGCTACACCTTC. V and J are TRBV6-6 and TRBJ1-2; 7 nucleotides agree with TRBD1. V lost 5 bases to trimming and J lost 3 bases; unmatched junction nucleotides: 15. The germline gives CDR1 MNHNY, CDR2 SVGAGI (reference sequence). This CDR3 is built from 17 residues.

This clone was counted a single time. The rearrangement joins TRBV7-9 to TRBJ2-3, with 8 bases aligning to TRBD1. Looked up from germline, CDR1 is SEHNR and CDR2 is FQNEAQ (reference sequence). The CDR3 totals 16 residues. V shed 1 base, J shed 1 base, and the junction held 4 bases outside the gene matches. CDR3 in DNA: TGTGCCAGCAGCTTAGTTGCAGGGGGCGGCACAGATACGCAGTATTTT. Its translation: CASSLVAGGGTDTQYF.